This is a list of T cell receptor beta chains from one sample in a study of cytomegalovirus exposure and HLA in healthy donors. Sequencing used immunoSEQ multiplex PCR; TCRdb keeps in-frame clones, though not all of them. The data show roughly 140,000 clones, roughly 80% seen once. Sequencing was performed on PBMCs. These receptors all stem from a female donor in good health and CMV-seronegative. The conserved cysteine and the conserved F or W are not part of the CDR3 here. The order of the fields is V gene, J gene, CDR3 protein.

>TRBV6-1|TRBJ1-4
ATQGANEKLF
>TRBV6-5|TRBJ2-1
ASSTHRSPYNEQF
>TRBV5-6|TRBJ2-1
ASSLVPLPDYNEQF
>TRBV4-2|TRBJ2-2
ASSQDDRQGNTGELF
>TRBV28|TRBJ2-3
ASRRLAGGTDTQY
>TRBV4-1|TRBJ2-7
ASSQDPRRHEQY
>TRBV6-1|TRBJ2-1
ASGGGTSGSDEQF
>TRBV5-1|TRBJ2-5
ASSLVSSGVETQY
>TRBV5-1|TRBJ1-1
ASSLIQGALGTEAF
>TRBV7-9|TRBJ2-7
ASSLPLGTGLYEQY
>TRBV6-5|TRBJ1-1
ASRYTGGVTEAF
>TRBV23-1|TRBJ1-1
ASSHRDRLNTEAF
>TRBV6-5|TRBJ2-7
ASSYRVRGSPYEQY
>TRBV13|TRBJ2-7
ASSGGLAGSYEQY
>TRBV6-1|TRBJ2-6
ASSGSLSGANVLT
>TRBV6-6|TRBJ2-7
ASSYSDTYEQY
>TRBV7-3|TRBJ2-3
ASRGAGDRSDTQY
>TRBV2|TRBJ1-2
ASKLAFPRESGYT
>TRBV10-2|TRBJ1-4
ASSPSQGEKLF
>TRBV11-1|TRBJ1-5
ASSFGEEGPQH
>TRBV2|TRBJ1-1
ASRARGQNTEAF
>TRBV7-3|TRBJ2-2
ASSASASGFTGELF
>TRBV28|TRBJ1-2
ASSFGFAQINYGYT
>TRBV4-1|TRBJ1-2
ASSPLGAGGYT
>TRBV2|TRBJ2-7
ASRPGEQY
>TRBV9|TRBJ2-2
ASSVVGSGSTGELF
>TRBV18|TRBJ2-7
ASSPGGHYEQY
>TRBV7-9|TRBJ2-5
ASSQRTATETQY
>TRBV27|TRBJ1-3
ASSLRGISGNTIY
>TRBV5-1|TRBJ2-4
ASSFGQTSSTKNIQY
>TRBV5-6|TRBJ1-1
ASSFRQTNTEAF
>TRBV19|TRBJ1-5
ASKVGQRVQPQH
>TRBV7-6|TRBJ2-7
ASSLQGGLLEQY
>TRBV6-5|TRBJ1-2
ASTTVGEGYT
>TRBV25-1|TRBJ1-5
ASSESGFGQPQH
>TRBV15|TRBJ1-1
ATSRVNRLNTEAF
>TRBV27|TRBJ1-1
ASSLQTGFTEAF
>TRBV29-1|TRBJ2-3
SVEDRVGDTQY
>TRBV4-1|TRBJ2-3
ASSPRTSGSSDTQY
>TRBV29-1|TRBJ2-7
SVGTENSYEQY
>TRBV28|TRBJ2-1
ASQTSGDYNEQF
>TRBV29-1|.
SALGRGDYEQY
>TRBV18|TRBJ2-1
ASSLGTLRGEQF
>TRBV5-4|TRBJ2-1
ASSLEGGERYNEQF
>TRBV5-4|TRBJ2-3
ASSKGGQSTDTQY
>TRBV30|TRBJ2-7
AWRSLWAPSLSSYEQY
>TRBV14|TRBJ2-3
ASSQAPPGTDTQY
>TRBV28|TRBJ1-5
ASSLFRASPNQPQH
>TRBV2|TRBJ1-3
ASREKRGFGNTIY
>TRBV9|TRBJ2-5
ASSAALEGGTQY
>TRBV5-1|TRBJ1-4
ASSPSGRTGTEKLF
>TRBV25-1|TRBJ2-1
ASSRGDRSYNEQF
>TRBV6-5|TRBJ2-7
ASSYSGPNEQY
>TRBV6-5|TRBJ1-1
ASSPGHLNTEAF
>TRBV2|TRBJ1-4
ASSELRESEKLF
>TRBV7-9|TRBJ1-2
ASIRAGTGVNGYT
>TRBV29-1|TRBJ2-7
SVEGDSGSWQY
>TRBV19|TRBJ1-1
ASSISAENTEAF
>TRBV5-1|TRBJ2-1
ASSTPLVGAYNEQF
>TRBV5-1|TRBJ1-2
ASSLVATGNYGYT